A single sample is the source of the 22 T cell receptor beta chains below, sequenced in a study of regulatory T cells in long-lasting Graves disease. Documented time point: newly diagnosed GD, antithyroid drugs for less than 3 months. The TCR library was made from RNA that had been extracted from PBMCs in TRIzol. According to the study, TCR beta libraries were built with iRepertoire HTBI primers and CDR3-region Arm-PCR. TCRdb redid the calling of the multiplex PCR reads with MiXCR, one entry per CDR3 protein. This sample has under 450,000 distinct CDR3 sequences, with approximately 10% found just once. These sequences were also reported in another study, on T cells in Graves' hyperthyroidism and ophthalmopathy.

The sample here was peripheral blood mononuclear cells (PBMCs), taken at new diagnosis, from a patient treated with antithyroid drugs. Receptors were obtained from a woman younger than 30 with Graves disease.

This clonotype was recorded at least ten times. The chain joins TRBV28 to TRBJ1-4; tentative D call: TRBD1 (5 bases). Germline lookup yields CDR1 MDHEN and CDR2 SYDVKM. CDR3 length: 13 residues. The germline V and J ends were trimmed by 7 bases and 7 bases, with 13 bases remaining between them. CDR3 sequence reads: CASTGTGGEKLFF. DNA of the CDR3: TGTGCCAGCACAGGGACCGGGGGTGAAAAACTGTTTTTT.

At least ten counts were recorded for this clonotype. The chain is built from TRBV12-3 or TRBV12-4 and TRBJ1-4; D is ambiguous. The length of the CDR3 is 12 residues. V lost 8 bases, J lost 7 bases, and 11 bases lay in between. The CDR3 region has the DNA TGTGCCAGCCGAGCTCGTGGTGAAAAACTGTTTTTT. It specifies CASRARGEKLFF.

The CDR3 protein is CASSVGGALSEQFF. The CDR3 region has the DNA TGTGCCAGCAGCGTAGGAGGGGCCTTGTCTGAGCAGTTCTTC. The chain links TRBV9 to TRBJ2-1; perhaps D is TRBD1 or TRBD2 (5 bases each). Germline V lookup: CDR1 SGDLS, CDR2 YYNGEE. The CDR3 totals 14 residues. V lost 0 bases, J lost 9 bases, and 13 bases lay in between.

This clonotype was seen a few times. The rearrangement joins TRBV15 to TRBJ1-1; D remains ambiguous. Germline CDR1 and CDR2: LNHNV and YYDKDF (reference sequence). CDR3 length: 13 residues. V dropped 0 bases and J dropped 6 bases, with 8 bases sitting between them. CDR3 residues: CATSREIWAEAFF. CDR3 DNA: TGTGCCACCAGCAGAGAGATATGGGCTGAAGCTTTCTTT.

This clonotype occurred a few times. The chain combines TRBV7-2 with TRBJ2-7, with D uncertain. V lost 1 base and J lost 0, with 10 bases in between. The CDR3 covers 15 residues. From germline, CDR1 is SGHTA and CDR2 FQGNSA. In DNA, the CDR3 is TGTGCCAGCAGCTTAGGTCTGGGAAGCTCCTACGAGCAGTACTTC. It translates to CASSLGLGSSYEQYF.

This clonotype was detected many times. V and J are TRBV2 and TRBJ2-3, with 8 bases identical to TRBD2. V dropped 7 bases and J dropped 4; count of bases not matched to a gene: 16. Germline CDR1 SNHLY, CDR2 FYNNEI. This CDR3 has 17 amino acids. The DNA of the CDR3 is TGTGCCAGCACGGTTGGCGGGGGGACCTTCCTCCCAGATACGCAGTATTTT. Its translation is CASTVGGGTFLPDTQYF.

The chain links TRBV5-1 to TRBJ2-7; a weak D match, TRBD1 (5 bases). Trimming took 1 base from V and 5 from J, leaving 10 bases between them. This CDR3 has 13 amino acids. The germline CDR1 and CDR2 sequences are SGHRS and YFSETQ. This CDR3 is CASSLTGLDEQYV. Here the CDR3 DNA reads TGCGCCAGCAGCTTGACAGGTTTGGACGAGCAGTACGTC.

This clonotype was counted many times. The chain couples TRBV2 to TRBJ2-5; D is possibly TRBD1 (6 bases). The CDR3 spans 13 residues. CDR1 and CDR2 from the germline V gene are SNHLY and FYNNEI. V shed 8 bases and J shed 10 bases, with 20 bases lying between them. The CDR3 coding sequence is TGTGCCAGCGGCAGGGGCCTGAGGGCGGGCCAGTACTTC. It specifies CASGRGLRAGQYF.

There are many counts of this clonotype. The gene calls are TRBV19 and TRBJ1-1; D is possibly TRBD1 (5 bases). The CDR3 runs to 13 residues. Trimming left V 0 bases short and J 4 bases short, with 6 bases between. Germline V gives CDR1 LNHDA, CDR2 SQIVND (reference sequence). CDR3 amino acids: CASSIETVTEAFF. The CDR3 DNA reads as TGTGCCAGTAGTATAGAGACAGTCACTGAAGCTTTCTTT. The entire variable domain, with the rest obtained from reference TRBV19 and TRBJ1-1, is as follows: DGGITQSPKYLFRKEGQNVTLSCEQNLNHDAMYWYRQDPGQGLRLIYYSQIVNDFQKGDIAEGYSVSREKKESFPLTVTSAQKNPTAFYLCASSIETVTEAFFGQGTRLTVV.

This clonotype was observed a handful of times. The chain combines TRBV7-8 with TRBJ2-2; D is unclear. The CDR3 length is 15 residues. The V and J ends lost 8 bases and 1 base respectively, with 14 bases between them. Germline lookup yields CDR1 SGHVS and CDR2 FQNEAQ. The CDR3 protein is CASAVSPGNTGELFF. The CDR3 DNA is TGTGCCAGCGCAGTCTCCCCGGGGAACACCGGGGAGCTGTTTTTT.

This clonotype has a count of ten or more. The gene calls are TRBV5-1 and TRBJ1-1, with D unresolved. V lost 7 bases to trimming and J lost 3 bases, with 16 bases between them. Germline V gene lookup returns CDR1 SGHRS and CDR2 YFSETQ. This CDR3 has 14 residues. The CDR3: CASAPGGRYTEAFF. As DNA, the CDR3 is TGCGCCAGCGCCCCGGGCGGTCGGTACACTGAAGCTTTCTTT.

Here the CDR3 DNA reads TGTGCCAGCAGTTACGGGGGACACGGCCTTTTTCGTTACGAGCAGTACGTC. Encoded protein: CASSYGGHGLFRYEQYV. The V gene is TRBV6-2 or TRBV6-3, the J gene TRBJ2-7, with a weak D call TRBD1 (6 bases). CDR1 is MNHEY and CDR2 is SVGEGT in the germline V gene. The V end lost 2 bases, the J end lost 4 bases, and 21 bases lay between the germline ends. This CDR3 is 17 amino acids long.

This clonotype was found many times. This chain uses TRBV7-2 with TRBJ2-3; D is unclear. Deletions cut 5 bases from V and 1 base from J, with 7 bases between. Germline-derived CDR1 and CDR2 are SGHTA and FQGNSA. The CDR3 has 13 residues. CDR3 region: CASSPMGTDTQYF. The CDR3 nucleotides read TGTGCCAGCAGCCCGATGGGCACAGATACGCAGTATTTT.

V gene TRBV6-2 or TRBV6-3 combines with J gene TRBJ1-6, with 7 bases aligning to TRBD1. The CDR3 loop spans 14 amino acids. Germline V gene data show CDR1 as MNHEY and CDR2 as SVGEGT. J was trimmed by 3 bases and V by 10 bases; bases with no gene match: 6. The CDR3 DNA reads TGTGCCACAGGGACAGTTAACTATAATTCACCCCTCCACTTT. This translates into CATGTVNYNSPLHF.

The chain is built from TRBV6-1 and TRBJ1-5; 8 bases match TRBD1. The V and J ends lost 6 bases and 2 bases, in that order; junction bases with no gene match: 3. The V gene's germline CDR1 is MNHNS and CDR2 SASEGT. This CDR3 spans 14 amino acids. CDR3 sequence: CASSDRGGNQPQHF. CDR3 sequence (DNA): TGTGCCAGCAGCGACAGGGGTGGCAATCAGCCCCAGCATTTT.

This clonotype was seen a few times. The CDR3 here is CASSLRTGLSNQPQHF. Written as DNA, the CDR3 is TGTGCCAGCAGCTTAAGGACAGGGTTAAGCAATCAGCCCCAGCATTTT. The V call is TRBV7-2, the J call TRBJ1-5; TRBD1 aligns across 8 bases. Germline V gene sequence: CDR1 SGHTA, CDR2 FQGNSA. V was pared by 2 bases and J by 1 base, with 4 bases of the junction left unmatched. CDR3 size: 16 residues.

Ten or more counts support this clonotype. The V call is TRBV4-3, the J call TRBJ2-1; 10 positions agree with TRBD2. Germline CDR1 is LGHNA and CDR2 is YSLEER. There are 19 residues in the CDR3. V dropped 0 bases and J dropped 6; count of bases not matched to a gene: 14. The CDR3 loop is CASSQDQNEGSGRVNEQFF. As DNA, the CDR3 is TGCGCCAGCAGCCAAGATCAGAACGAGGGGAGCGGGAGGGTCAATGAGCAGTTCTTC.

This clonotype was counted ten times or more. The V gene is TRBV5-5, the J gene TRBJ1-1; D not resolved. Germline CDR1 and CDR2: SGHKS and YYEKEE (reference sequence). This CDR3 contains 15 residues. Trimming took off 0 bases at V and 1 base at J, with 10 bases between the two ends. The CDR3 here is CASSLGAWKNTEAFF. The DNA for the CDR3 is TGTGCCAGCAGCTTGGGGGCCTGGAAGAACACTGAAGCTTTCTTT.

The sample holds many counts of this clonotype. V and J are TRBV11-2 and TRBJ2-2, with D hard to call. The V and J ends lost 3 bases and 5 bases respectively, with 10 bases between them. CDR1 and CDR2 (germline): SGHAT, FQNNGV. The CDR3 runs to 14 residues. The CDR3 loop is CASSLYSRTGELFF. The CDR3 nucleotides read TGTGCCAGCAGCTTGTACAGTAGAACCGGGGAGCTGTTTTTT.

Many counts were recorded for this clonotype. The chain has TRBV15 and TRBJ2-7, with 7 bases that match TRBD1. Germline trimming cut 1 base from V and 6 bases from J; bases unmatched to any gene: 6. The CDR3 is 14 amino acids. From germline, CDR1 is LNHNV and CDR2 YYDKDF (reference sequence). CDR3 residues: CATSRGRGGSEQYF. CDR3 in DNA: TGTGCCACCAGCAGAGGAAGAGGGGGCAGCGAGCAGTACTTC. Looking up the rest from reference TRBV15 and TRBJ2-7 gives the full variable domain: DAMVIQNPRYQVTQFGKPVTLSCSQTLNHNVMYWYQQKSSQAPKLLFHYYDKDFNNEADTPDNFQSRRPNTSFCFLDIRSPGLGDTAMYLCATSRGRGGSEQYFGPGTRLTVT.

There are a few counts of this clonotype. The V call is TRBV29-1, the J call TRBJ2-3; D ambiguous. Near its end, the DNA agrees better with TRBJ2-5, so the J call may be wrong. CDR3 length: 15 amino acids. Germline V gene sequence: CDR1 SQVTM, CDR2 ANQGSEA. The CDR3 DNA reads as TGCAGCGCCGCCGGGTTCCGGAGACAATCACTCACCCAGTACTTC. It is translated as CSAAGFRRQSLTQYF.

This clonotype showed up many times. The chain carries TRBV24-1 and TRBJ2-3; D tentatively reads TRBD1 or TRBD2 (5 bases each). Germline V gene data show CDR1 as KGHDR and CDR2 as SFDVKD. This CDR3 contains 14 residues. Between the trimmed V and J ends, which lost 4 bases and 6 bases, there was a span of 13 bases. CDR3 residues: CATSDRDQQDTQYF. The CDR3 bases are TGTGCCACCAGTGACCGGGACCAGCAGGATACGCAGTATTTT.